This TCR beta chain stems from a study of Ad26.COV2.S vaccination and SARS-CoV-2 variants. Study-level results: After vaccination, reports described spike-specific CD8+ and CD4+ T cell responses as showing substantial breadth.

Comment on this clone: Its target is unknown.

CDR1 is SNHLY, CDR2 FYNNEI, per germline. The trim removed 6 bases at V and 6 bases at J, leaving 4 bases unmatched. CDR3 length: 12 residues. Assay: immunoSEQ multiplex PCR; the TCRdb copy retains only in-frame clones and omits some. The sample includes roughly 100,000 clones, around 82% seen only once; the top ten take roughly a sixth. The sequenced sample was peripheral blood, obtained after recovery from COVID-19. This clonotype was sampled from a human donor who had recovered from COVID-19. The chain combines TRBV2 with TRBJ1-2; 7 bases are shared with TRBD1. CDR3 residues: CASRVDRDGYTF. The CDR3 DNA reads TGTGCCAGCAGGGTCGACAGGGATGGCTACACCTTC. Full variable domain (remainder filled in from reference TRBV2 and TRBJ1-2): EPEVTQTPSHQVTQMGQEVILRCVPISNHLYFYWYRQILGQKVEFLVSFYNNEISEKSEIFDDQFSVERPDGSNFTLKIRSTKLEDSAMYFCASRVDRDGYTFGSGTRLTVV.